The rows below give T cell receptor beta chains drawn from one sample of a study of T cell changes during pregnancy in multiple sclerosis. TCRdb's copy holds only in-frame clones and misses some; the assay was immunoSEQ multiplex PCR. The sample shows approximately 50,000 clones, around 94% of them seen only once. Sequencing was performed on CD4+ T cells from peripheral blood mononuclear cells, taken in the third trimester of pregnancy. Every receptor here comes from a female donor with multiple sclerosis, enrolled in a pregnancy study. Each CDR3 is given with its conserved first and last residue. The D gene is left open where the match is weak. A row's size may be missing; if present it is once, few, many or a size class.

j_gene: TRBJ1-3
v_gene: TRBV7-2
abundance: once
d_gene: TRBD1
CDR3nt: TGTGCCAGCAGCTTAGCGACAGGGGCTGGAAACACCATATATTTT
CDR3aa: CASSLATGAGNTIYF

j_gene: TRBJ2-4
v_gene: TRBV4-3
abundance: -
d_gene: TRBD1
CDR3nt: TGCGCCAGCAGCCAAGATAGAGGGACAGGGGGCTACTTC
CDR3aa: CASSQDRGTGGYF

j_gene: TRBJ2-7
v_gene: TRBV28
abundance: -
d_gene: -
CDR3nt: TGTGCCAGCAGGACAAGAAACGAGCAGTACTTC
CDR3aa: CASRTRNEQYF

j_gene: TRBJ2-3
v_gene: TRBV7-9
abundance: -
d_gene: -
CDR3nt: TGTGCCAGCAGCCGGGGACTTAACACAGATACGCAGTATTTT
CDR3aa: CASSRGLNTDTQYF

j_gene: TRBJ2-1
v_gene: TRBV6-1
abundance: -
d_gene: -
CDR3nt: TGTGCCAGCAGTGAAGTCCCGGGATGGGAGCAGTTCTTC
CDR3aa: CASSEVPGWEQFF

j_gene: TRBJ2-3
v_gene: TRBV28
abundance: -
d_gene: -
CDR3nt: TGTGCCAGCAGTTCGCCTATACGACTAGACGGTTTGACAGATACGCAGTATTTT
CDR3aa: CASSSPIRLDGLTDTQYF

j_gene: TRBJ2-7
v_gene: TRBV2
abundance: -
d_gene: -
CDR3nt: TGTGCCAGCACCCCCAGGGGCGGCTACGAGCAGTACTTC
CDR3aa: CASTPRGGYEQYF

j_gene: TRBJ1-4
v_gene: TRBV15
abundance: -
d_gene: TRBD1
CDR3nt: TGTGCCACCAGCATCCCGACAGGGGCGGGGGAAAAACTGTTTTTT
CDR3aa: CATSIPTGAGEKLFF

j_gene: TRBJ2-3
v_gene: TRBV29-1
abundance: -
d_gene: TRBD1
CDR3nt: TGCAGCATCCGGGACAGGGGGTTCACAGATACGCAGTATTTT
CDR3aa: CSIRDRGFTDTQYF

j_gene: TRBJ2-2
v_gene: TRBV5-8
abundance: -
d_gene: TRBD2
CDR3nt: TGTGCCAGCAGCCCAGCGGGAGGGCCGAAAACCGGGGAGCTGTTTTTT
CDR3aa: CASSPAGGPKTGELFF

j_gene: TRBJ2-7
v_gene: TRBV2
abundance: -
d_gene: -
CDR3nt: TGTGCCAGCTTACTGGGCGGTGGGAGAAACTACGAGCAGTACTTC
CDR3aa: CASLLGGGRNYEQYF